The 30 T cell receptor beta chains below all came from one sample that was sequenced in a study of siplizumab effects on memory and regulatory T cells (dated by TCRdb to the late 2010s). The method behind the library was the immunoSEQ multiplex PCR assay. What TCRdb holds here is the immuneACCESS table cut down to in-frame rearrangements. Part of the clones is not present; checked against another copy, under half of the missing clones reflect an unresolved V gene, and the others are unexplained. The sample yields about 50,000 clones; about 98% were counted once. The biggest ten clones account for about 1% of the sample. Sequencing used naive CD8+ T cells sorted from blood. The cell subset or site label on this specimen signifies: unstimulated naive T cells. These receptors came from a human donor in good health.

The CDR3 sequence: CASSLSGKGHQPQHF. The CDR3 nucleotides read TGTGCCAGCAGTTTATCGGGAAAGGGGCATCAGCCCCAGCATTTT. This chain links TRBV27 with TRBJ1-5; TRBD1 is a possible D gene (5 bases). The CDR3 runs 15 residues. V was pared by 0 bases and J by 5 bases, with 11 bases between. CDR1 and CDR2 (germline): MNHEY, SMNVEV (reference sequence).

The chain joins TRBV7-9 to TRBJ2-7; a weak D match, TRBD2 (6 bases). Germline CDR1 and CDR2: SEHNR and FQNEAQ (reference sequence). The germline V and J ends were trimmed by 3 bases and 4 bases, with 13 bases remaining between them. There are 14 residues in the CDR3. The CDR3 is CASSFAGPRYEQYF. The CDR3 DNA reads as TGTGCCAGCAGCTTTGCGGGGCCCCGGTACGAGCAGTACTTC.

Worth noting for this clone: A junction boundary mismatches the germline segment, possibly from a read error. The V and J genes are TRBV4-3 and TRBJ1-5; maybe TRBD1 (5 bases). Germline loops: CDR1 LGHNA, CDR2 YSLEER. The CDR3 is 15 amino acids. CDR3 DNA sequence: TGCGCCAGCAGCGAAGATTGGCGGGGCAGGCAGCCCCAGCATTTT. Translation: CASSEDWRGRQPQHF.

The CDR3 sequence: CASIPTGANAYEQYF. The CDR3 coding sequence is TGTGCCAGTATACCGACAGGGGCGAACGCCTACGAGCAGTACTTC. The chain couples TRBV6-1 to TRBJ2-7; 8 bases are a match to TRBD1. V lost 9 bases, J lost 2 bases, and 12 bases stayed unmatched. This CDR3 spans 15 amino acids. Germline CDR1 and CDR2: MNHNS and SASEGT.

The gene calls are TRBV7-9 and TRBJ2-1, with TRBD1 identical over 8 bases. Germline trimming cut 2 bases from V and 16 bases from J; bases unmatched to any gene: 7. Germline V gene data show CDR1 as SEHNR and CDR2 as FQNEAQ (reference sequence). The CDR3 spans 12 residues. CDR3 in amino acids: CASSLSGQGFFF. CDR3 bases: TGTGCCAGCAGCTTATCAGGACAGGGATTCTTCTTC.

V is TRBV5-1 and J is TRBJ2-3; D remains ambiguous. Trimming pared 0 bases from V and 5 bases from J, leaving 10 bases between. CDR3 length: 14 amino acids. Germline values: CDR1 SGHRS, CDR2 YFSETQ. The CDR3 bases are TGCGCCAGCAGCTTGGAGCCTAGTGAAGATACGCAGTATTTT. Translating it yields CASSLEPSEDTQYF.

CDR3 sequence reads: CASSQDGLTYEQYF. In DNA, the CDR3 is TGTGCCAGCAGCCAAGATGGCCTGACCTACGAGCAGTACTTC. This rearrangement joins TRBV14 to TRBJ2-7; D is undetermined. The CDR3 is 14 amino acids. Germline-derived CDR1 and CDR2 are SGHDN and FVKESK. V lost 0 bases and J lost 2, with 8 bases in between. The full variable domain, rest sourced from reference TRBV14 and TRBJ2-7, is EAGVTQFPSHSVIEKGQTVTLRCDPISGHDNLYWYRRVMGKEIKFLLHFVKESKQDESGMPNNRFLAERTGGTYSTLKVQPAELEDSGVYFCASSQDGLTYEQYFGPGTRLTVT.

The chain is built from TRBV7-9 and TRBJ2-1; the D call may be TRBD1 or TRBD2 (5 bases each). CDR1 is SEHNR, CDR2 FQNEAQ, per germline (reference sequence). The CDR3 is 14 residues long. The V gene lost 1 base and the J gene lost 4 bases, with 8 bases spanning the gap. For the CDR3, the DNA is TGTGCCAGCAGCTTAGGTGGGGGATACAATGAGCAGTTCTTC. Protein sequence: CASSLGGGYNEQFF.

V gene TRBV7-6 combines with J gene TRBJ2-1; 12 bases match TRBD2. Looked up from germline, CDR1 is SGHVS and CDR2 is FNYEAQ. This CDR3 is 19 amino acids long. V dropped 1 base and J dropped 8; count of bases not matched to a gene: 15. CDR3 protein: CASSLVSILAGGPWDEQFF. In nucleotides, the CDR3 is TGTGCCAGCAGCTTAGTTTCGATCCTAGCGGGAGGGCCTTGGGATGAGCAGTTCTTC.

The CDR3 is CASSPRTGGEKLFF. The CDR3 bases are TGTGCCAGCAGTCCCCGGACAGGGGGGGAAAAACTGTTTTTT. This rearrangement joins TRBV6-1 to TRBJ1-4, with 10 bases identical to TRBD1. The germline gives CDR1 MNHNS, CDR2 SASEGT. The CDR3 spans 14 residues. With 5 bases clipped from V and 8 bases from J, the junction kept 5 bases outside the gene matches.

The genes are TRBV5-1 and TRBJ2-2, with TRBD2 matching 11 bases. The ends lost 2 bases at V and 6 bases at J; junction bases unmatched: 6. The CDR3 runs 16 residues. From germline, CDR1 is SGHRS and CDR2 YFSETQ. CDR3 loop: CASSLGTSGIPGELFF. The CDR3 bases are TGCGCCAGCAGCTTAGGGACTAGCGGCATCCCCGGGGAGCTGTTTTTT.

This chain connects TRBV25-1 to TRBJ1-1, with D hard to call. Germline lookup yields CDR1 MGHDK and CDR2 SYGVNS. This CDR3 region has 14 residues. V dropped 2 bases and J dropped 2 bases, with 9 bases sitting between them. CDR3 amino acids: CASSERGLNTEAFF. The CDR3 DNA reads TGTGCCAGCAGTGAACGAGGTTTAAACACTGAAGCTTTCTTT.

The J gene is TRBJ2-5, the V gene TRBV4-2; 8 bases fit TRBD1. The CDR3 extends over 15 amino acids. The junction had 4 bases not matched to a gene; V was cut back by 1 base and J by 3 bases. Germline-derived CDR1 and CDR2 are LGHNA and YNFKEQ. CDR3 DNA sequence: TGTGCCAGCAGCCAAGCCCTACAGGGGGAAGAGACCCAGTACTTC. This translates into CASSQALQGEETQYF.

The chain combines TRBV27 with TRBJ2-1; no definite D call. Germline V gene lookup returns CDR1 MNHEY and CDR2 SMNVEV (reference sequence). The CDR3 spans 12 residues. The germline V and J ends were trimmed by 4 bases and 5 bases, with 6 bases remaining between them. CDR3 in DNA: TGTGCCAGCAGTTCATATAACAATGAGCAGTTCTTC. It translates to CASSSYNNEQFF.

CDR3 residues: CASSPGQPGETQYF. CDR3 sequence (DNA): TGTGCCAGCAGTCCGGGACAGCCAGGGGAGACCCAGTACTTC. This chain connects TRBV28 to TRBJ2-5; 7 bases are a match to TRBD1. V lost 5 bases and J lost 5; bases outside the gene matches: 8. Per germline, CDR1 MDHEN and CDR2 SYDVKM. This CDR3 region has 14 residues.

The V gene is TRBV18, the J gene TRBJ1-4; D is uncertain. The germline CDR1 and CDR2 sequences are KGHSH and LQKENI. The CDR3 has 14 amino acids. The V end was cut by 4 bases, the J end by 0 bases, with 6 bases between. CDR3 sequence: CASSQVSTNEKLFF. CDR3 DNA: TGTGCCAGCTCACAGGTCTCAACTAATGAAAAACTGTTTTTT.

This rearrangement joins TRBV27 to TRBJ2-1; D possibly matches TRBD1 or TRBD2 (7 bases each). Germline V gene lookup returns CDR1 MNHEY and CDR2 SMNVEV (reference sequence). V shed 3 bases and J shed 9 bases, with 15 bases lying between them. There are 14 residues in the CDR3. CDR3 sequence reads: CASSFGAGGGEQFF. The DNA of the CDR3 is TGTGCCAGCAGTTTTGGGGCAGGGGGGGGTGAGCAGTTCTTC.

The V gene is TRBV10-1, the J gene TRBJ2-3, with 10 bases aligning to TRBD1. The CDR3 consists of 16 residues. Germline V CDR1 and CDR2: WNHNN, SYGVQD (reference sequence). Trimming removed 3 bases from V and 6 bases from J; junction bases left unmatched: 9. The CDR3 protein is CASSDQGQGERDTQYF. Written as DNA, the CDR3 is TGCGCCAGCAGTGACCAAGGACAGGGGGAGAGGGATACGCAGTATTTT.

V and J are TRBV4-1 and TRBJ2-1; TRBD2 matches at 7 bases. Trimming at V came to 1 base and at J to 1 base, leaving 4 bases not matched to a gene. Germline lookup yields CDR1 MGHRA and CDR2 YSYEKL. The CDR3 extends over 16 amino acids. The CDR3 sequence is CASSQVPSGSYNEQFF. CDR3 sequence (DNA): TGCGCCAGCAGCCAAGTTCCTAGCGGTTCCTACAATGAGCAGTTCTTC.

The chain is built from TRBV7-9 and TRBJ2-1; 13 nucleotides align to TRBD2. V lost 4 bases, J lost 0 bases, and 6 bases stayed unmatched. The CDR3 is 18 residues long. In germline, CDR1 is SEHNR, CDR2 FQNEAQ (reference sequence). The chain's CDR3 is CASSSGLAGENSYNEQFF. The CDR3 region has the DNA TGTGCCAGCAGCTCCGGACTAGCGGGAGAGAACTCCTACAATGAGCAGTTCTTC.

CDR3 nucleotide sequence: TGTGCCAGCAGTGATGGACAGGGGAACCTCTATGGCTACACCTTC. It specifies CASSDGQGNLYGYTF. This chain uses TRBV6-1 with TRBJ1-2, with 9 bases matching TRBD1. CDR1 and CDR2 (germline): MNHNS, SASEGT. The trim removed 3 bases at V and 4 bases at J, leaving 6 bases unmatched. The CDR3 consists of 15 residues.

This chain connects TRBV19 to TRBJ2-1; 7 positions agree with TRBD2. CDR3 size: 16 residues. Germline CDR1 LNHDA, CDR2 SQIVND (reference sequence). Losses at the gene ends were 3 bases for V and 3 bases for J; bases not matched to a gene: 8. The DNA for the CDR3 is TGTGCCAGTAGTATGTCGGGACTACAGATCTACAATGAGCAGTTCTTC. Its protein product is CASSMSGLQIYNEQFF.

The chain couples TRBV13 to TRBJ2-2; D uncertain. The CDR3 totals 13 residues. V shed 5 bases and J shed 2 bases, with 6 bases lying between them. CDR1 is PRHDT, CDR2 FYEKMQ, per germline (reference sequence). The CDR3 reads CASSVPNTGELFF. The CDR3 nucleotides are TGTGCCAGCAGCGTTCCCAACACCGGGGAGCTGTTTTTT.

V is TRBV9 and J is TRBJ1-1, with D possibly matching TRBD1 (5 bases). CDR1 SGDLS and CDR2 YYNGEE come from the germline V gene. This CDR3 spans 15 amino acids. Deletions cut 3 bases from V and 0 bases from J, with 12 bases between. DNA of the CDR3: TGTGCCAGCAGCGCAGGGATTGGCATGAACACTGAAGCTTTCTTT. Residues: CASSAGIGMNTEAFF.

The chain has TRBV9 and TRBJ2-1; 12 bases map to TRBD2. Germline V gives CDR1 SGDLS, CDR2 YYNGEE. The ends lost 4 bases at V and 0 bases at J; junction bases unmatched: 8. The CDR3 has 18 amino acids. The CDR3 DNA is TGTGCCAGCAGCCCGGGACTAGCGGGTTCAAGCTCCTACAATGAGCAGTTCTTC. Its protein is CASSPGLAGSSSYNEQFF.

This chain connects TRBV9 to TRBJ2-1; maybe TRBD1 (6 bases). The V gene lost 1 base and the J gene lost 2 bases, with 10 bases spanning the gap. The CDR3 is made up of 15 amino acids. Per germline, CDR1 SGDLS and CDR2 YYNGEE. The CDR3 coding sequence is TGTGCCAGCAGCGTATCCGGACAGACCTACAATGAGCAGTTCTTC. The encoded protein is CASSVSGQTYNEQFF. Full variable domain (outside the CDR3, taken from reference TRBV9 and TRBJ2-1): DSGVTQTPKHLITATGQRVTLRCSPRSGDLSVYWYQQSLDQGLQFLIQYYNGEERAKGNILERFSAQQFPDLHSELNLSSLELGDSALYFCASSVSGQTYNEQFFGPGTRLTVL.

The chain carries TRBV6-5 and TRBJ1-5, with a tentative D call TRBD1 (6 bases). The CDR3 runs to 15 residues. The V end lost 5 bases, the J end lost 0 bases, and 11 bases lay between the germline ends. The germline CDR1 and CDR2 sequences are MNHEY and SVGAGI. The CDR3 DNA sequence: TGTGCCAGCAGTAGGACAGAACATAGCAATCAGCCCCAGCATTTT. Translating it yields CASSRTEHSNQPQHF.

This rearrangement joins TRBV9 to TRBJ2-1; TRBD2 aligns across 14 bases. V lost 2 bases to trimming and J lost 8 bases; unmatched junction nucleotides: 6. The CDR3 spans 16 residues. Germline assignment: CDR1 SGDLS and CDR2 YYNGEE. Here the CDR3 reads CASSVGGTSGSYEQFF. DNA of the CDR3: TGTGCCAGCAGCGTGGGTGGGACTAGCGGGAGCTATGAGCAGTTCTTC. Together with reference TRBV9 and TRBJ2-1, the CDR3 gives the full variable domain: DSGVTQTPKHLITATGQRVTLRCSPRSGDLSVYWYQQSLDQGLQFLIQYYNGEERAKGNILERFSAQQFPDLHSELNLSSLELGDSALYFCASSVGGTSGSYEQFFGPGTRLTVL.

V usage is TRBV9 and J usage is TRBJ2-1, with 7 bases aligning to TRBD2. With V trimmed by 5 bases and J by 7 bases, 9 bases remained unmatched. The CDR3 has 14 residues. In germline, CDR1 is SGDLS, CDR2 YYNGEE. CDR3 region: CASSPGGSLNEQFF. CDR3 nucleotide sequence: TGTGCCAGCAGTCCCGGCGGGAGTCTTAATGAGCAGTTCTTC.

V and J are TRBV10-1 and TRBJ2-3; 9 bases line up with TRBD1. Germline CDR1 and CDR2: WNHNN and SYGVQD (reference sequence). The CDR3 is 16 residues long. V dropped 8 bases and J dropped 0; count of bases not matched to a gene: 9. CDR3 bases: TGCGCCAGCGGCGGGACAGGGACGTCTAGCACAGATACGCAGTATTTT. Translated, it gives CASGGTGTSSTDTQYF.